The clone carrying this TCR beta chain was recorded many times. These data are taken from a study of neurological immune-mediated disorders. For the sorted libraries, over 800,000 CD4+ or CD8+ T cells were used. Germline V gene data show CDR1 as SGHTA and CDR2 as FQGTGA. V dropped 5 bases and J dropped 4; count of bases not matched to a gene: 8. The CDR3 has 15 residues. Over 170 million TCR-beta sequences, together covering 15-18 subjects, were produced by every individual sequencing run that was carried out. TCRdb called the 5' RACE reads again in MiXCR, with one record for every CDR3 protein. The sample includes approximately 40,000 distinct CDR3 sequences, 13% to 15% of them seen just once.

Sequencing was performed on CD4+ T cells from blood. This chain connects TRBV7-3 to TRBJ2-7; 10 positions agree with TRBD1. This sequence was found in an older woman with HTLV-1-associated myelopathy (HAM/TSP). The CDR3 region has the DNA TGTGCCAGCAGCCCGGGGACAGGGGCCCAATACGAGCAGTACTTC. Translating gives CASSPGTGAQYEQYF.